This entry lists 28 T cell receptor beta chains sequenced from one sample in a study of cytomegalovirus exposure and HLA in healthy donors. Measured with immunoSEQ multiplex PCR; TCRdb has only the in-frame clones, and not every one. The sample gives about 130,000 clones, around 96% of which show up once; 1.7% is in the top ten. The sample was PBMCs. These receptors all stem from a man younger than 30 in good health and CMV-seronegative.

The V and J genes are TRBV28 and TRBJ2-1, with TRBD1 identical over 12 bases. The CDR3 extends over 16 amino acids. Germline-derived CDR1 and CDR2 are MDHEN and SYDVKM. V lost 4 bases and J lost 5; bases outside the gene matches: 6. The DNA of the CDR3 is TGTGCCAGCAGTTCCCCCGGGACAGGGGGCCACAATGAGCAGTTCTTC. Protein product: CASSSPGTGGHNEQFF.

The rearrangement joins TRBV7-9 to TRBJ2-7, with 7 bases fitting TRBD1. Germline-derived CDR1 and CDR2 are SEHNR and FQNEAQ (reference sequence). The CDR3 has 15 residues. The V and J ends lost 1 base and 3 bases, in that order; junction bases with no gene match: 6. The CDR3 region is CASSLVGTEGYEQYF. CDR3 in DNA: TGTGCCAGCAGCTTAGTTGGGACAGAAGGCTACGAGCAGTACTTC.

This rearrangement joins TRBV28 to TRBJ2-3, with 9 nucleotides matching TRBD1. V lost 5 bases to trimming and J lost 2 bases; unmatched junction nucleotides: 2. The CDR3 is made up of 14 amino acids. Germline V gene lookup returns CDR1 MDHEN and CDR2 SYDVKM. As DNA, the CDR3 is TGTGCCAGCAGTAAACAGGGGGCCACAGATACGCAGTATTTT. Amino acids: CASSKQGATDTQYF.

This clone showed up just once. The J gene is TRBJ2-1, the V gene TRBV11-2; D is unclear. Trimming left V 3 bases short and J 0 bases short, with 9 bases between. This CDR3 comprises 15 residues. The germline gives CDR1 SGHAT, CDR2 FQNNGV. CDR3: CASSFNLISYNEQFF. In nucleotides, the CDR3 is TGTGCCAGCAGCTTTAACTTGATCTCCTACAATGAGCAGTTCTTC.

The chain combines TRBV7-8 with TRBJ1-5, with TRBD1 identical over 9 bases. The CDR3 sequence is 16 residues long. Trimming cost V 4 bases and J 0 bases; bases outside gene matches: 4. The germline V gene has CDR1 SGHVS and CDR2 FQNEAQ. The CDR3 DNA reads TGTGCCAGCAGCTCTTCGACAGGGGGTAGCAATCAGCCCCAGCATTTT. This encodes CASSSSTGGSNQPQHF.

The chain joins TRBV7-3 to TRBJ1-1; no definite D call. The germline CDR1 and CDR2 sequences are SGHTA and FQGTGA. CDR3 length: 14 residues. With 5 bases removed from V and 1 base from J, the gap between germline ends came to 11 bases. The CDR3 is CASSVDSTNTEAFF. The CDR3 nucleotides read TGTGCCAGCAGCGTAGATTCCACGAACACTGAAGCTTTCTTT.

As to this clone: Germline and junction disagree at one end, which may indicate a read error. The gene calls are TRBV7-7 and TRBJ2-2, with D tentatively TRBD2 (6 bases). The CDR3 covers 18 residues. Germline V gene data show CDR1 as SSHAT and CDR2 as FNYEAQ (reference sequence). The CDR3 bases are TGTGCTAGCAGACCTGATCTCTATTCTAGCGATTACACCGGGGAGCTGTTTTTT. It is translated as CASRPDLYSSDYTGELFF.

The V and J genes are TRBV4-2 and TRBJ1-4; D gene uncertain. The CDR3 extends over 17 amino acids. Trimming stripped 1 base from V and 3 bases from J, with 15 bases between. The germline gives CDR1 LGHNA, CDR2 YNFKEQ. In nucleotides, the CDR3 is TGTGCCAGCAGCCAAGTAGAAGCCCTGAGGGCTAATGAAAAACTGTTTTTT. Encoded protein: CASSQVEALRANEKLFF.

The V gene is TRBV4-3, the J gene TRBJ1-2, with D uncertain. Germline lookup yields CDR1 LGHNA and CDR2 YSLEER. V was shortened by 0 bases and J by 2 bases, with 10 bases between the two germline ends. This CDR3 has 15 residues. The CDR3 nucleotides are TGCGCCAGCAGCCAAGATCAATCCCTAAACTATGGCTACACCTTC. The encoded protein is CASSQDQSLNYGYTF.

The V gene is TRBV9, the J gene TRBJ2-7, with 9 bases aligning to TRBD1. CDR3 length: 15 amino acids. The V gene end was trimmed by 4 bases and the J gene end by 3 bases; junction bases not matched to a gene: 8. Germline V gene data show CDR1 as SGDLS and CDR2 as YYNGEE. The CDR3 DNA sequence: TGTGCCAGCAGCAGGCGGGGACAGGGTATCTACGAGCAGTACTTC. This translates into CASSRRGQGIYEQYF.

CDR3 region: CASSRGGQETQYF. DNA for the CDR3: TGCGCCAGCAGCCGCGGGGGACAAGAGACCCAGTACTTC. V gene TRBV5-1 combines with J gene TRBJ2-5, with 7 bases matching TRBD2. The CDR3 covers 13 residues. V dropped 4 bases and J dropped 2; count of bases not matched to a gene: 2. Looked up from germline, CDR1 is SGHRS and CDR2 is YFSETQ.

CDR3 sequence reads: CASSRAGDINYGYTF. The CDR3 DNA is TGTGCCAGCAGCCGGGCGGGGGATATTAACTATGGCTACACCTTC. The chain employs TRBV5-5 and TRBJ1-2; D is perhaps TRBD1 (5 bases). CDR3 length equals 15 residues. Germline V lookup: CDR1 SGHKS, CDR2 YYEKEE (reference sequence). The V end was cut by 4 bases, the J end by 1 base, with 14 bases between.

This chain links TRBV18 with TRBJ2-5, with D possibly being TRBD1 (6 bases). CDR1 and CDR2 from the germline V gene are KGHSH and LQKENI. Trimming took off 4 bases at V and 0 bases at J, with 9 bases between the two ends. The CDR3 totals 14 residues. The CDR3 sequence is CASSLRDNQETQYF. For the CDR3, the DNA is TGTGCCAGCTCACTCCGGGACAACCAAGAGACCCAGTACTTC.

This clone was recorded a few times. This sequence joins TRBV7-8 and TRBJ2-3; 9 nucleotides agree with TRBD2. With 5 bases clipped from V and 1 base from J, the junction kept 1 base outside the gene matches. The CDR3 consists of 14 residues. Germline CDR1 SGHVS, CDR2 FQNEAQ. The CDR3 loop reads CASSTSGRTDTQYF. In DNA form, the CDR3 reads TGTGCCAGCAGCACTAGCGGGCGCACAGATACGCAGTATTTT.

The chain is built from TRBV19 and TRBJ2-3, with TRBD2 matching over 7 bases. V trimming: 7 bases; J trimming: 2 bases; junction bases outside the gene matches: 6. Looked up from germline, CDR1 is LNHDA and CDR2 is SQIVND (reference sequence). CDR3 length: 14 amino acids. The CDR3 DNA reads TGTGCCAGTAATCCTAGCGGCTTCACAGATACGCAGTATTTT. Encoded protein: CASNPSGFTDTQYF.

The chain employs TRBV7-2 and TRBJ2-3; TRBD2 matches at 10 bases. This CDR3 region has 17 residues. Germline loops: CDR1 SGHTA, CDR2 FQGNSA. V shed 1 base and J 5 bases; nucleotides not matched to a gene: 9. CDR3 loop: CASSLEVAGGLIDTQYF. As DNA, the CDR3 is TGTGCCAGCAGCTTAGAGGTAGCGGGAGGACTTATAGATACGCAGTATTTT.

This chain links TRBV7-6 with TRBJ1-1, with D possibly matching TRBD1 (6 bases). V lost 0 bases, J lost 3 bases, and 20 bases lay in between. This CDR3 region has 18 residues. Germline V gene lookup returns CDR1 SGHVS and CDR2 FNYEAQ. The CDR3 coding sequence is TGTGCCAGCAGCTTAGCGGTAGGGGGGGCGATGTGGGACACTGAAGCTTTCTTT. Amino acids: CASSLAVGGAMWDTEAFF.

The rearrangement links TRBV28 to TRBJ2-7; 7 nucleotides align to TRBD2. The V gene's germline CDR1 is MDHEN and CDR2 SYDVKM. CDR3 length: 13 residues. With V trimmed by 6 bases and J by 0 bases, 2 bases remained unmatched. In nucleotides, the CDR3 is TGTGCCAGCAGCGGGAGGCTCTCCTACGAGCAGTACTTC. This encodes CASSGRLSYEQYF.

This chain links TRBV28 with TRBJ2-7; 12 bases map to TRBD1. Unmatched junction bases numbered 14, after V lost 3 bases and J lost 5 bases. The CDR3 contains 18 residues. Germline V lookup: CDR1 MDHEN, CDR2 SYDVKM. The CDR3 bases are TGTGCCAGCAGTTTTCCCCCATTCCGGGACAGGGGGCGGAACGAGCAGTACTTC. The encoded protein is CASSFPPFRDRGRNEQYF.

This chain links TRBV19 with TRBJ2-5; the D gene is possibly TRBD1 (6 bases). The CDR3 is 13 amino acids. Trimming removed 6 bases at V and 5 bases at J, with 13 bases between. Per germline, CDR1 LNHDA and CDR2 SQIVND (reference sequence). Written as DNA, the CDR3 is TGTGCCAGTAGCCGGGACACCGAGGAGACCCAGTACTTC. Protein product: CASSRDTEETQYF.

This clone has only one observation. The chain has TRBV12-5 and TRBJ1-2; possibly TRBD1 for D (5 bases). CDR3 length: 13 amino acids. Trimming stripped 2 bases from V and 8 bases from J, with 12 bases between. Per the germline V gene, CDR1 is LGHNT and CDR2 is FRNRAP. The CDR3 DNA sequence: TGTGCTAGTGGTTTGTACCCAGGGCTCGGCTACACCTTC. Residues: CASGLYPGLGYTF. The full variable domain, with the rest looked up from reference TRBV12-5 and TRBJ1-2, is DARVTQTPRHKVTEMGQEVTMRCQPILGHNTVFWYRQTMMQGLELLAYFRNRAPLDDSGMPKDRFSAEMPDATLATLKIQPSEPRDSAVYFCASGLYPGLGYTFGSGTRLTVV.

The chain carries TRBV6-1 and TRBJ2-7, with 10 positions matching TRBD1. Germline CDR1 is MNHNS and CDR2 is SASEGT. The junction had 1 base not matched to a gene; V was cut back by 6 bases and J by 5 bases. The CDR3 extends over 12 amino acids. The CDR3 DNA reads TGTGCCAGCAGGACAGGGGGCAACGAGCAGTACTTC. Translation gives CASRTGGNEQYF.

The chain joins TRBV30 to TRBJ1-4; D is undetermined. The length of the CDR3 is 15 residues. V was shortened by 3 bases and J by 4 bases, with 15 bases between the two germline ends. Germline loops: CDR1 GTSNPN, CDR2 SVGIG (reference sequence). The CDR3 protein is CAWRGDTLGNEKLFF. The CDR3 bases are TGTGCCTGGAGGGGAGACACACTCGGTAATGAAAAACTGTTTTTT.

The chain recombines TRBV7-8 with TRBJ2-1; possibly TRBD1 for D (7 bases). The length of the CDR3 is 16 residues. Germline V lookup: CDR1 SGHVS, CDR2 FQNEAQ. V dropped 3 bases and J dropped 3 bases, with 15 bases sitting between them. CDR3 loop: CASSLRQGDFYNEQFF. CDR3 nucleotides: TGTGCCAGCAGCTTGCGTCAGGGGGACTTCTACAATGAGCAGTTCTTC. The entire variable domain, with the rest obtained from reference TRBV7-8 and TRBJ2-1, is as follows: GAGVSQSPRYKVAKRGQDVALRCDPISGHVSLFWYQQALGQGPEFLTYFQNEAQLDKSGLPSDRFFAERPEGSVSTLKIQRTQQEDSAVYLCASSLRQGDFYNEQFFGPGTRLTVL.

The rearrangement links TRBV30 to TRBJ2-7; a weak D match, TRBD1 (6 bases). Germline CDR1 and CDR2: GTSNPN and SVGIG (reference sequence). V gave up 2 bases and J gave up 0 bases, with 14 bases separating them. The CDR3 runs to 15 residues. CDR3 protein: CAWSTRGRSSYEQYF. Here the CDR3 DNA reads TGTGCCTGGAGTACCAGGGGTAGGAGCTCCTACGAGCAGTACTTC. The entire variable domain, with the rest obtained from reference TRBV30 and TRBJ2-7, is as follows: SQTIHQWPATLVQPVGSPLSLECTVEGTSNPNLYWYRQAAGRGLQLLFYSVGIGQISSEVPQNLSASRPQDRQFILSSKKLLLSDSGFYLCAWSTRGRSSYEQYFGPGTRLTVT.

V usage is TRBV28 and J usage is TRBJ1-1; a possible D gene is TRBD1 (6 bases). Germline CDR1 reads MDHEN; CDR2 reads SYDVKM. V shed 3 bases and J shed 3 bases, with 11 bases lying between them. The CDR3 contains 14 residues. The CDR3 bases are TGTGCCAGCAGTTTGGCAGGGGATTACACTGAAGCTTTCTTT. Encoded protein: CASSLAGDYTEAFF.

The rearrangement links TRBV5-1 to TRBJ2-5, with D possibly matching TRBD1 (6 bases). Looked up from germline, CDR1 is SGHRS and CDR2 is YFSETQ. Trimming left V 0 bases short and J 5 bases short, with 14 bases between. This CDR3 is 15 amino acids long. The CDR3 sequence: CASSLGTGLQETQYF. The CDR3, as DNA: TGCGCCAGCAGCTTGGGTACAGGGTTGCAGGAGACCCAGTACTTC. The entire variable domain, with the rest obtained from reference TRBV5-1 and TRBJ2-5, is as follows: KAGVTQTPRYLIKTRGQQVTLSCSPISGHRSVSWYQQTPGQGLQFLFEYFSETQRNKGNFPGRFSGRQFSNSRSEMNVSTLELGDSALYLCASSLGTGLQETQYFGPGTRLLVL.

This clone turned up a few times. This chain links TRBV25-1 with TRBJ2-2, with D uncertain. The CDR3 covers 14 residues. Trimming shortened V by 4 bases and J by 1 base, and 7 bases separated the two germline ends. Germline V gene data show CDR1 as MGHDK and CDR2 as SYGVNS. As DNA, the CDR3 is TGTGCCAGCAGTGGATCAGGGAACACCGGGGAGCTGTTTTTT. Protein product: CASSGSGNTGELFF.